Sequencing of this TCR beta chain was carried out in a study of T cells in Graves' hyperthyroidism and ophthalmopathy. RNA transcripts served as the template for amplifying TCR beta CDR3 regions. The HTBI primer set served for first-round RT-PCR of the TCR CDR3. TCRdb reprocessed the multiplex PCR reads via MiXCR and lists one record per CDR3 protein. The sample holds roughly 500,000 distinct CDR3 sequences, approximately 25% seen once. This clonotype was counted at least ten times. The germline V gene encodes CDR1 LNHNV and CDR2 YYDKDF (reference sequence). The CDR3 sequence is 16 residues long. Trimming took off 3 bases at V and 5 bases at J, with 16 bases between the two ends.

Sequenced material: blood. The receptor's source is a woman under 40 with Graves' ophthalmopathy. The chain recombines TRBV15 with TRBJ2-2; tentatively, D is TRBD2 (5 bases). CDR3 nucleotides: TGTGCCACCAGCAGTGAGGGATCGGTCGAGACCGGGGAGCTGTTTTTT. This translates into CATSSEGSVETGELFF. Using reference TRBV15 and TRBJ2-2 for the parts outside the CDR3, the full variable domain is DAMVIQNPRYQVTQFGKPVTLSCSQTLNHNVMYWYQQKSSQAPKLLFHYYDKDFNNEADTPDNFQSRRPNTSFCFLDIRSPGLGDTAMYLCATSSEGSVETGELFFGEGSRLTVL.